This entry is about one TCR beta chain. Its antigen specificity is not known. One base away there is no much larger clone; base qualities are not given. From the cysteine up to the phenylalanine, the CDR3 has a length of 13 residues. Only CDR3 DNA is held: 39 bases, read in frame from base 1. V and J are truncated by 3 bases and 3 bases respectively, leaving an intervening sequence of 8 bases. The germline V gene supplies CDR1 KGHSH and CDR2 LQKENI. This entry belongs to a study of blood T cell repertoires in COVID-19 (dated by TCRdb to 2019 to 2021). Turning to the overall study: Collaborator samples came from the United States, Italy and Spain and covered acute and convalescent phases of COVID-19. The prospective study material was composed of cDNA or gDNA derived from T cells, B-cell-depleted T cells, or PBMCs. The dataset comprised deeply sampled blood TCRbeta repertoires from subjects exposed to, actively infected with, or recovered from COVID-19. The repertoires were released in a freely available public database meant as a resource for research on the immune response to SARS-CoV-2. Samples came from the ongoing ImmuneRACE study (first 160 participants) plus 1,254 subjects from 6 global collaborators. A de-identified subject ID, COVID-19 status, age in years and sex were almost always included in the sample metadata. HLA class I and class II types, where available, came from metadata supplied by the sample provider rather than from assay-based typing.

The investigation overall reported the following: The amount of clinical and demographic metadata varied by source and participant and was provided uncurated.

TCRbeta CDR3 regions were amplified from genomic DNA by means of the immunoSEQ Assay, a bias-controlled multiplex PCR. For the original study's pipeline: The number of nucleated cells in each sample was estimated by amplification of reference gene primers within the assay. Sequence reads were collapsed and filtered to measure the absolute abundance of every unique TCRbeta CDR3 rearrangement. For each sample, productive Simpson clonality was calculated by taking the square root of Simpson's diversity index across productive rearrangements. As stored in TCRdb, this immuneACCESS dataset retains in-frame rearrangements with V and J assigned. A fraction of the clones does not appear; measured against another copy, unresolved V genes explain less than half of the discrepancy, and the remainder lacks a known reason. That table is the source of V, J and clone size, and D and trimming were worked out from the DNA. The sample profile shows roughly 97,000 clones; roughly 82% of them were found once. The ten largest account for around 4.8% of the sample.

Collaborating institutions collected whole blood in K2EDTA tubes following their own protocols. For TCRbeta analysis, collaborators shipped samples as frozen whole blood, isolated PBMCs, or DNA extracted from either of those sample types. The clonotype comes from a man aged 55 to 70 with acute or convalescent COVID-19. The specimen was peripheral blood. The sequence links TRBV18 to TRBJ1-1; possibly the D gene is TRBD1, per 6 matching bases. The sequenced DNA is TGTGCCAGCTCACCCCCAGGGGACACTGAAGCTTTCTTT. It is translated as CASSPPGDTEAFF.